This is a list of T cell receptor beta chains from one sample in a study of T cell changes during pregnancy in multiple sclerosis. The repertoire was sequenced with immunoSEQ multiplex PCR; TCRdb's copy has only in-frame clones and lacks some. The sample has fewer than 75,000 clones; approximately 91% are singletons. The sample here was peripheral blood, taken in the second trimester of pregnancy. The receptor set was obtained from a female donor with multiple sclerosis, enrolled in a pregnancy study. Each CDR3 is given with its conserved first and last residue. A D gene is named only where the DNA matches it firmly. Clone size is shown for a subset of rows, as once, few, many or a class of expanded clone.

clone_size	v_call	d_call	j_call	cdr3_nt	cdr3_aa
.	TRBV2	TRBD1	TRBJ1-6	TGTGCCAGCAGGGTTCGGGACAGCGGAGATTCACCCCTCCACTTT	CASRVRDSGDSPLHF
.	TRBV6-5	.	TRBJ1-3	TGTGCCAGCAGTTCCCATCTGGGAGAGTGGAGCACCATATATTTT	CASSSHLGEWSTIYF
.	TRBV7-2	TRBD2	TRBJ2-7	TGTGCCAGCAGCTTAGGACGTAGCGGGGGGCTACGCGAGCAGTACTTC	CASSLGRSGGLREQYF
once	TRBV7-7	TRBD1	TRBJ2-2	TGTGCCAGCAGCTTAGACAGGGGACCCACCGGGGAGCTGTTTTTT	CASSLDRGPTGELFF
.	TRBV27	.	TRBJ2-7	TGTGCCAGCAGTTTCAGGGGTAGCCACGAGCAGTACTTC	CASSFRGSHEQYF
.	TRBV18	TRBD2	TRBJ2-3	TGTGCCAGCTCATCGCGACTAGCGGGAATCACAGATACGCAGTATTTT	CASSSRLAGITDTQYF
.	TRBV18	.	TRBJ2-3	TGTGCCACTGGAACTGGAGGGAGCACAGATACGCAGTATTTT	CATGTGGSTDTQYF
.	TRBV9	TRBD2	TRBJ2-1	TGTGCCAGCAGCTCGGGACTAGGACGGAAAGAGCAGTTCTTC	CASSSGLGRKEQFF
.	TRBV6-5	.	TRBJ1-2	TGTGCCAGCAGTTACTCTTCAGGCTCCTCTAACTATGGCTACACCTTC	CASSYSSGSSNYGYTF
once	TRBV19	.	TRBJ1-4	TGTGCCAGTAGCGATCGGGCAGCCAGGGGTGGGGAAAAACTGTTTTTT	CASSDRAARGGEKLFF
.	TRBV6-6	.	TRBJ1-2	TGTGCCAGCAGTTTCCGAGGGAGCGCTAACTATGGCTACACCTTC	CASSFRGSANYGYTF
.	TRBV7-8	TRBD1	TRBJ2-4	TGTGCCAGCAGCTTGACTAGGACAGGGGTAAACATTCAGTACTTC	CASSLTRTGVNIQYF
.	TRBV6-5	.	TRBJ2-7	TGTGCCAGCAGTACCCGGGAGTACGAGCAGTACTTC	CASSTREYEQYF
.	TRBV6-5	.	TRBJ1-1	TGTGCCAGCAGTTACTCGAGGTCAGGGGACACTGAAGCTTTCTTT	CASSYSRSGDTEAFF
once	TRBV5-4	TRBD2	TRBJ2-2	TGTGCCAGCAGCAATAAGCGGGGGGCGGACACCGGGGAGCTGTTTTTT	CASSNKRGADTGELFF
.	TRBV19	TRBD1	TRBJ1-2	TGTGCCAGTAGTGTCACAGGGGCCTATGGCTACACCTTC	CASSVTGAYGYTF
.	TRBV2	.	TRBJ1-5	TGTGCCAGCAGTGGTGGAGGGGGGGGAAATCAGCCCCAGCATTTT	CASSGGGGGNQPQHF
.	TRBV9	TRBD1	TRBJ1-1	TGTGCCAGCAGCGTCCCCGAGTGGGGGACAGGGCGAAAGAAGATCACTGAAGCTTTCTTT	CASSVPEWGTGRKKITEAFF
.	TRBV11-2	TRBD2	TRBJ2-2	TGTGCCAGCAGACTAGCGGGGGGGCCAGGGGAGCTGTTTTTT	CASRLAGGPGELFF
.	TRBV5-1	TRBD1	TRBJ1-1	TGCGCCAGCAGCCGTGGGACAGGAGGAATGAACACTGAAGCTTTCTTT	CASSRGTGGMNTEAFF
.	TRBV7-9	.	TRBJ1-2	TGTGCCAGCAGCAATACAGGATGGGGCTACACCTTC	CASSNTGWGYTF